The T cell receptor beta chain described here comes from a study of monozygotic twins with inflammatory bowel disease. Study-level results: Repertoire similarity did not separate concordant from discordant twins, possibly from limited power. The inverse Simpson measure of TCRbeta diversity was lower in IBD patients than in healthy co-twins.

A roughly 2.5 ml blood sample was drawn per donor. Every TCR library drew on about 4,000 ng of total RNA. No DNA is given; TCRdb re-called the 5' RACE reads and lists each CDR3 protein once. This listing includes 200,000 to 250,000 distinct CDR3 sequences. The CDR3 is 15 amino acids. Germline lookup yields CDR1 MGHRA and CDR2 YSYEKL. On this clonotype: The antigen is unknown.

The chain carries TRBV4-1 and TRBJ2-3; TCRdb's D call, TRBD1, is unchecked because there is no DNA. Sequenced sample: blood. This clonotype originated in a human donor with ulcerative colitis or Crohn's disease, or a healthy co-twin of an affected twin (not recorded which). The CDR3 loop is CASSQEHRATDTQYF.